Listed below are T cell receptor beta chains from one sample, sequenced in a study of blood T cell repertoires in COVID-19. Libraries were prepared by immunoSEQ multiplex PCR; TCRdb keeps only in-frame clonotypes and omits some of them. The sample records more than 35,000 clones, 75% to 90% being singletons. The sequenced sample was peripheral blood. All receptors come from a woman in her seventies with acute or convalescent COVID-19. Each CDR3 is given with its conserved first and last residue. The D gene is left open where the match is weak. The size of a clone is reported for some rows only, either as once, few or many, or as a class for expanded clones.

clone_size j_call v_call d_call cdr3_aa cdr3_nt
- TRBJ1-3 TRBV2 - CASSGQGTGNTIYF TGTGCCAGCAGTGGGCAGGGGACTGGAAACACCATATATTTT
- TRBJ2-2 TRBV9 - CASSHSSGELFF TGTGCCAGCAGCCACAGTTCCGGGGAGCTGTTTTTT
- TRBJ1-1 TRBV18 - CASSPHPWTEGTEAFF TGTGCCAGCTCACCACATCCTTGGACAGAAGGCACTGAAGCTTTCTTT
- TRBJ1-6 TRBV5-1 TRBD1 CASSFNRDRGSNSPLHF TGCGCCAGCAGCTTTAATCGGGACAGGGGGAGTAATTCACCCCTCCACTTT
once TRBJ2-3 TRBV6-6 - CASSYSVRGTDTQYF TGTGCCAGCAGTTACTCCGTTAGAGGTACAGATACGCAGTATTTT
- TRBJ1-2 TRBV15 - CATSRAPNYGYTF TGTGCCACCAGCAGAGCTCCTAACTATGGCTACACCTTC
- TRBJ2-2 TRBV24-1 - CATSALGGPGTGELFF TGTGCCACCAGTGCCTTGGGGGGGCCGGGCACCGGGGAGCTGTTTTTT
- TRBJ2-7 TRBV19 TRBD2 CASSRIAGATYEQYF TGTGCCAGTAGTCGCATAGCGGGTGCAACCTACGAGCAGTACTTC
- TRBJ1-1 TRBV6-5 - CASNRVSTEAFF TGTGCCAGCAACAGGGTGAGCACTGAAGCTTTCTTT
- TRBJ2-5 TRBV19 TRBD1 CASSITGGTETQYF TGTGCCAGTAGTATTACAGGGGGCACGGAGACCCAGTACTTC
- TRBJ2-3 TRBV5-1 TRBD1 CASSSGTATDTQYF TGCGCCAGCAGCTCAGGGACAGCAACAGATACGCAGTATTTT
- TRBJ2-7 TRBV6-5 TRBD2 CASSSPGLGSYEQYF TGTGCCAGCAGTTCCCCGGGACTAGGCTCCTACGAGCAGTACTTC
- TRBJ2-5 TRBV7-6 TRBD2 CASSLLASGRSETQYF TGTGCCAGCAGCTTATTGGCTAGCGGGAGGAGTGAGACCCAGTACTTC
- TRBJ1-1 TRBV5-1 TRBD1 CASSLGWTGGNTEAFF TGCGCCAGCAGCTTGGGCTGGACAGGGGGGAACACTGAAGCTTTCTTT
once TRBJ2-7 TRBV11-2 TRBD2 CASSPGLAGVYEQYF TGTGCCAGCAGCCCGGGCCTAGCGGGAGTCTACGAGCAGTACTTC
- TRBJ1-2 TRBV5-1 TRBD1 CASSPQQGAGGYTF TGCGCCAGCAGCCCGCAACAGGGGGCTGGTGGCTACACCTTC
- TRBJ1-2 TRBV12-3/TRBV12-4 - CASSLAAGSGYTF TGTGCCAGCAGTTTAGCTGCAGGGTCCGGCTACACCTTC
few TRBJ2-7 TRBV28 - CASRAMIDRPHEQYF TGTGCCAGCAGAGCTATGATCGACAGGCCGCACGAGCAGTACTTC
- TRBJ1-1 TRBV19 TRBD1 CASSKAGGQGRSTEAFF TGTGCCAGTAGTAAGGCTGGGGGACAGGGAAGGTCCACTGAAGCTTTCTTT
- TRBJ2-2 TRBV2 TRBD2 CASSEERGYGELFF TGTGCCAGCAGTGAAGAGCGGGGGTACGGGGAGCTGTTTTTT
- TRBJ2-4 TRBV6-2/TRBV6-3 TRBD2 CASSPTRSTSGLAKNIQYF TGTGCCAGCAGTCCAACGAGATCGACTAGCGGGTTAGCCAAAAACATTCAGTACTTC
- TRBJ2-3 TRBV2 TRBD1 CASQNRGSGTDTQYF TGTGCCAGCCAGAACAGGGGATCGGGCACAGATACGCAGTATTTT
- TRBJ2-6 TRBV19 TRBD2 CASSRPTGGSGANVLTF TGTGCCAGTAGTCGTCCCACGGGGGGATCTGGGGCCAACGTCCTGACTTTC
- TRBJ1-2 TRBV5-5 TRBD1 CASSSRRQGANYGYTF TGTGCCAGCAGCTCCCGACGACAGGGCGCAAACTATGGCTACACCTTC
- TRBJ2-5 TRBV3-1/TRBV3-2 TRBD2 CASSRSGLAQETQYF TGTGCCAGCAGCCGATCGGGACTAGCTCAAGAGACCCAGTACTTC
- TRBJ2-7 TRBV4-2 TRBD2 CASSQGGLAGEEQYF TGTGCCAGCAGCCAAGGGGGACTAGCGGGGGAAGAGCAGTACTTC
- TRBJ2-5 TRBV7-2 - CASSEDRGINGETQYF TGTGCCAGCAGCGAGGACCGGGGGATCAACGGAGAGACCCAGTACTTC
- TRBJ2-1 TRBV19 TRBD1 CATSPDRGLGNEQFF TGTGCCACAAGCCCGGACAGGGGGCTGGGCAATGAGCAGTTCTTC
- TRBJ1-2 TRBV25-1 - CASSESTVYGYTF TGTGCCAGCAGTGAGTCGACAGTCTATGGCTACACCTTC
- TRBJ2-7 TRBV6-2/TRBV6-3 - CASSTTGEQYF TGTGCCAGCAGCACAACAGGGGAGCAGTACTTC
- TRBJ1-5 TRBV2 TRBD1 CASSPDRSNQPQHF TGTGCCAGCAGCCCGGACAGGAGCAATCAGCCCCAGCATTTT
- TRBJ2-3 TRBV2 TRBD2 CASSDGLAGTDTQYF TGTGCCAGCAGTGATGGTCTAGCGGGGACAGATACGCAGTATTTT
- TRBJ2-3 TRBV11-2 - CASSSATSPAGTDTQYF TGTGCCAGCAGCTCCGCCACATCGCCAGCGGGCACAGATACGCAGTATTTT
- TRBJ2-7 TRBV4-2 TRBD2 CASSQEMVRGDEQYF TGTGCCAGCAGCCAAGAAATGGTCCGGGGGGACGAGCAGTACTTC
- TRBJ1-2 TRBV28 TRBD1 CASSQDRGLFANYGYTF TGTGCCAGCAGCCAAGACAGGGGGTTATTTGCTAACTATGGCTACACCTTC
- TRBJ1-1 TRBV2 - CASRGGYLQNTEAFF TGTGCCAGCAGGGGGGGATACCTCCAAAACACTGAAGCTTTCTTT
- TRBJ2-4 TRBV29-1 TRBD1 CSVTTGAGAKNIQYF TGCAGCGTTACGACAGGGGCGGGGGCCAAAAACATTCAGTACTTC
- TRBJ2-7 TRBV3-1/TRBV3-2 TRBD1 CASSQSGQGAREQYF TGTGCCAGCAGCCAATCTGGTCAGGGGGCAAGGGAGCAGTACTTC
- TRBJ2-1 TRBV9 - CASSVAGLNEQFF TGTGCCAGCAGCGTAGCTGGGCTAAATGAGCAGTTCTTC
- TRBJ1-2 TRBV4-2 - CASSLAFTGTNFYGYTF TGTGCCAGCAGCCTAGCCTTTACCGGGACAAACTTCTATGGCTACACCTTC
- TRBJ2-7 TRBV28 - CASSPRRDEQYF TGTGCCAGCAGCCCCCGACGGGACGAGCAGTACTTC
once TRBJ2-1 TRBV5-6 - CASSLGTNNEQFF TGTGCCAGCAGCTTGGGGACTAACAATGAGCAGTTCTTC
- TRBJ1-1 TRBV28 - CASSWLKGSEAFF TGTGCCAGCAGTTGGCTCAAGGGGTCTGAAGCTTTCTTT
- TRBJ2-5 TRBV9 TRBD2 CASSVLAGFGETQYF TGTGCCAGCAGCGTACTAGCGGGGTTTGGAGAGACCCAGTACTTC
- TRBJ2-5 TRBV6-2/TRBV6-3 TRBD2 CASSYPRRSGSQETQYF TGTGCCAGCAGTTACCCCCGAAGGAGCGGGAGCCAAGAGACCCAGTACTTC
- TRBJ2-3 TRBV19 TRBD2 CASSINLNGGDTQYF TGTGCCAGTAGTATAAACCTCAACGGGGGGGATACGCAGTATTTT
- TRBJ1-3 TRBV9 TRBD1 CASSVAAGGTGNTIYF TGTGCCAGCAGCGTAGCGGCAGGGGGGACGGGAAACACCATATATTTT
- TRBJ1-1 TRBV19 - CASSPWNTEAFF TGTGCCAGTAGCCCGTGGAACACTGAAGCTTTCTTT
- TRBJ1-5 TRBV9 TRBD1 CASSIWGQDSNQPQHF TGTGCCAGCAGCATTTGGGGACAGGATAGCAATCAGCCCCAGCATTTT
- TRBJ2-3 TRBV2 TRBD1 CASRKDRGGTDTQYF TGTGCCAGCAGAAAGGACAGGGGAGGCACAGATACGCAGTATTTT
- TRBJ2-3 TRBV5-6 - CASSRVAAGTDTQYF TGTGCCAGCAGCAGAGTAGCGGCCGGGACAGATACGCAGTATTTT